The 30 T cell receptor beta chains below were found in one sample sequenced in a study of regulatory T cells in long-lasting Graves disease. Through Arm-PCR of CDR3 regions and iRepertoire HTBI primers, TCR beta libraries were built. TCRdb passed the multiplex PCR reads through MiXCR, listing each CDR3 protein once. The repertoire holds about 540,000 distinct CDR3 sequences, around an eighth seen once, with roughly 10% in the top ten. Regarding time point: newly diagnosed GD, antithyroid drugs for less than 3 months. The TCR library was made from RNA that had been extracted from PBMCs in TRIzol. The same data also contributed to another study, on T cells in Graves' hyperthyroidism and ophthalmopathy.

The sample was peripheral blood mononuclear cells (PBMCs), taken at new diagnosis, from a patient treated with antithyroid drugs. These receptors originate from a young man with Graves disease.

The chain carries TRBV7-2 and TRBJ2-7, with 7 bases lining up with TRBD2. CDR1 and CDR2 from the germline V gene are SGHTA and FQGNSA. Trimming at V came to 5 bases and at J to 4 bases, leaving 20 bases not matched to a gene. The CDR3 has 18 amino acids. The CDR3 DNA follows: TGTGCCAGCAGCCAAGCCGACCCTCTTAGCGGGTGGGGGTACGAGCAGTACTTC. It translates to CASSQADPLSGWGYEQYF.

This clonotype came up many times. The genes are TRBV5-1 and TRBJ1-2, with 7 bases aligning to TRBD1. The CDR3 sequence is 15 residues long. CDR1 and CDR2 (germline): SGHRS, YFSETQ. J lost 4 bases, V lost 4 bases, and 10 bases had no gene match. The CDR3 region has the DNA TGCGCCAGCAGCCCGTTTCCGGGACAGCTCTATGGCTACACCTTC. It encodes CASSPFPGQLYGYTF.

This clonotype was observed at least ten times. The genes are TRBV20-1 and TRBJ1-1; D call uncertain. Germline V gene data show CDR1 as DFQATT and CDR2 as SNEGSKA (reference sequence). CDR3 size: 13 residues. Between the trimmed V and J ends, which lost 6 bases and 0 bases, there was a span of 11 bases. The CDR3 coding sequence is TGCAGTGCCTCGGCGGTCATGAACACTGAAGCTTTCTTT. This sequence encodes CSASAVMNTEAFF.

The sample holds many counts of this clonotype. The V gene is TRBV20-1, the J gene TRBJ2-7, with 8 bases aligning to TRBD1. V was clipped by 3 bases and J by 5 bases; unmatched bases: 9. This CDR3 is built from 14 residues. Germline lookup yields CDR1 DFQATT and CDR2 SNEGSKA (reference sequence). The CDR3 DNA is TGCAGTGCTAGGGAAGGACAGGGTCGACACGAGCAGTACTTC. Protein: CSAREGQGRHEQYF.

The chain employs TRBV27 and TRBJ1-4; D is ambiguous. The germline gives CDR1 MNHEY, CDR2 SMNVEV (reference sequence). The ends were cut back, 5 bases at V and 8 bases at J, with 12 bases in the middle. The CDR3 consists of 13 residues. For the CDR3, the DNA is TGTGCCAGCAGTACATGGGGAGTCGAAAAACTGTTTTTT. Protein product: CASSTWGVEKLFF. Using reference TRBV27 and TRBJ1-4 for the parts outside the CDR3, the full variable domain is EAQVTQNPRYLITVTGKKLTVTCSQNMNHEYMSWYRQDPGLGLRQIYYSMNVEVTDKGDVPEGYKVSRKEKRNFPLILESPSPNQTSLYFCASSTWGVEKLFFGSGTQLSVL.

This chain uses TRBV19 with TRBJ2-1; D possibly corresponds to TRBD2 (5 bases). The germline V gene encodes CDR1 LNHDA and CDR2 SQIVND (reference sequence). The CDR3 runs 15 residues. The germline V and J ends were trimmed by 2 bases and 4 bases, with 12 bases remaining between them. In DNA, the CDR3 is TGTGCCAGTAGTATATCCAGCGGAGTATACAATGAGCAGTTCTTC. It encodes CASSISSGVYNEQFF.

In its sample, this clonotype was seen a few times. The chain has TRBV2 and TRBJ1-5, with TRBD1 as a possible D gene (6 bases). The ends were cut back, 2 bases at V and 2 bases at J, with 10 bases in the middle. Germline V lookup: CDR1 SNHLY, CDR2 FYNNEI. The CDR3 length is 15 residues. The CDR3, as DNA: TGTGCCAGCAGTGAATGGGGGCGGCGCAATCAGCCCCAGCATTTT. Its protein product is CASSEWGRRNQPQHF. The full variable domain, completed using reference TRBV2 and TRBJ1-5, is EPEVTQTPSHQVTQMGQEVILRCVPISNHLYFYWYRQILGQKVEFLVSFYNNEISEKSEIFDDQFSVERPDGSNFTLKIRSTKLEDSAMYFCASSEWGRRNQPQHFGDGTRLSIL.

Comment on this clonotype: With a much larger clone just one base away, this may be a read error. The J gene is TRBJ2-7, the V gene TRBV20-1, with a weak D call TRBD1 (7 bases). The germline gives CDR1 DFQATT, CDR2 SNEGSKA (reference sequence). There are 14 residues in the CDR3. The CDR3 spells CSARGRGMDYAQYF. For the CDR3, the DNA is TGCAGTGCTAGAGGCAGGGGGATGGACTACGCGCAGTACTTC.

This clonotype was seen at least ten times. The gene calls are TRBV7-9 and TRBJ2-6; either TRBD1 or TRBD2 may fit D (6 bases each). The CDR3 is made up of 15 amino acids. Trimming removed 10 bases from V and 1 base from J, with 14 bases in between. Per germline, CDR1 SEHNR and CDR2 FQNEAQ (reference sequence). The CDR3: CATGRGGSGANVLTF. CDR3 sequence (DNA): TGTGCCACCGGGAGAGGGGGATCTGGGGCCAACGTCCTGACTTTC.

V usage is TRBV6-1 and J usage is TRBJ2-3; D ambiguous. This CDR3 is built from 14 residues. Germline V gene data show CDR1 as MNHNS and CDR2 as SASEGT. V was trimmed by 7 bases and J by 2 bases, leaving 13 bases between them. Here the CDR3 DNA reads TGTGCCAGCACCCCGACTGGGAACACAGATACGCAGTATTTT. As protein: CASTPTGNTDTQYF.

Many counts were recorded for this clonotype. CDR3 DNA sequence: TGTGCCAGACTCGCGACTAGCGCCGCCTTTGAGCAGTTCTTC. Translating it yields CARLATSAAFEQFF. The V gene is TRBV6-1, the J gene TRBJ2-1; TRBD2 agrees at 8 bases. V shed 9 bases and J 9 bases; nucleotides not matched to a gene: 13. The CDR3 totals 14 residues. Germline V gene data show CDR1 as MNHNS and CDR2 as SASEGT.

This clonotype has ten or more counts. The chain combines TRBV25-1 with TRBJ1-1, with TRBD1 matching over 7 bases. Germline CDR1 and CDR2: MGHDK and SYGVNS. This CDR3 is built from 12 residues. With V trimmed by 7 bases and J by 4 bases, 3 bases remained unmatched. DNA of the CDR3: TGTGCCAGCACTGGGACAGTCACTGAAGCTTTCTTT. Protein product: CASTGTVTEAFF.

Note on this clonotype: A clone one base away is much larger, so this may be a read error. The chain's CDR3 is CASSEIGQSTDTQYF. In DNA, the CDR3 is TGTGCCAGCAGTGAGATAGGACAGAGCACAGATACGCAGTATTTT. The V and J genes are TRBV2 and TRBJ2-3, with TRBD1 as a possible D gene (6 bases). In germline, CDR1 is SNHLY, CDR2 FYNNEI. The CDR3 length is 15 residues. Trimming left V 3 bases short and J 0 bases short, with 10 bases between.

At least ten counts were recorded for this clonotype. This chain links TRBV19 with TRBJ2-4; maybe TRBD2 (6 bases). The germline gives CDR1 LNHDA, CDR2 SQIVND (reference sequence). Trimming left V 5 bases short and J 0 bases short, with 14 bases between. The CDR3 has 16 amino acids. The CDR3 region is CASSDPGTVAKNIQYF. The CDR3 bases are TGTGCCAGTAGTGACCCCGGGACTGTAGCCAAAAACATTCAGTACTTC.

The chain carries TRBV5-1 and TRBJ2-7, with 8 bases aligning to TRBD1. The V gene's germline CDR1 is SGHRS and CDR2 YFSETQ. This CDR3 has 13 residues. J was trimmed by 5 bases and V by 6 bases; bases with no gene match: 7. The CDR3 region has the DNA TGCGCCAGCACCCCCGACAGGGGTGACGAGCAGTACTTC. The encoded protein is CASTPDRGDEQYF.

This clonotype has at least ten counts. The chain links TRBV7-9 to TRBJ2-3, with 9 bases matching TRBD1. The CDR3 is 16 amino acids. Germline V gene lookup returns CDR1 SEHNR and CDR2 FQNEAQ (reference sequence). V shed 5 bases and J 2 bases; nucleotides not matched to a gene: 8. The CDR3 is CASSPPDRGDTDTQYF. Here the CDR3 DNA reads TGTGCCAGCAGCCCTCCGGACAGGGGTGACACAGATACGCAGTATTTT.

This clonotype was found many times. The V and J genes are TRBV7-2 and TRBJ2-5; D not certain. This CDR3 is built from 14 residues. The V and J ends lost 1 base and 5 bases respectively, with 11 bases between them. Germline assignment: CDR1 SGHTA and CDR2 FQGNSA. CDR3 in amino acids: CASSLEGRRETQYF. The CDR3 coding sequence is TGTGCCAGCAGCTTAGAAGGGCGGCGGGAGACCCAGTACTTC.

The sample holds many counts of this clonotype. The chain uses TRBV6-5 and TRBJ1-1; D uncertain. The V end lost 0 bases, the J end lost 0 bases, and 5 bases lay between the germline ends. In germline, CDR1 is MNHEY, CDR2 SVGAGI. The CDR3 has 14 amino acids. CDR3 loop: CASSYSRVNTEAFF. The CDR3 DNA follows: TGTGCCAGCAGTTACTCGAGGGTGAACACTGAAGCTTTCTTT.

The rearrangement uses TRBV18 and TRBJ2-2; 8 nucleotides match TRBD2. V gave up 3 bases and J gave up 3 bases; unmatched junction bases: 9. The CDR3 is 17 residues long. From germline, CDR1 is KGHSH and CDR2 LQKENI. The CDR3 spells CASSPFSGRADTGELFF. The CDR3 DNA is TGTGCCAGCTCACCCTTTTCCGGGAGGGCGGACACCGGGGAGCTGTTTTTT.

The chain couples TRBV7-9 to TRBJ1-2; D gene unclear. The length of the CDR3 is 13 residues. Germline V gene lookup returns CDR1 SEHNR and CDR2 FQNEAQ (reference sequence). The V end lost 4 bases, the J end lost 5 bases, and 11 bases lay between the germline ends. CDR3 DNA: TGTGCCAGCAGCTACGTCGGCGGATATGGCTACACCTTC. Translating gives CASSYVGGYGYTF.

V is TRBV5-1 and J is TRBJ2-5, with 11 bases lining up with TRBD1. The V gene end was trimmed by 9 bases and the J gene end by 5 bases; junction bases not matched to a gene: 15. The CDR3 length is 16 residues. CDR1 SGHRS and CDR2 YFSETQ come from the germline V gene. The CDR3 DNA sequence: TGCGCCACCTCCCCCTCCGGACAGGGGGCGGGTGAGACCCAGTACTTC. This sequence encodes CATSPSGQGAGETQYF.

Concerning this clonotype: This could be a read error, since a much larger clone is one nucleotide away. The V and J genes are TRBV6-9 and TRBJ1-1; D gene uncertain. The CDR3 has 13 residues. Germline values: CDR1 MNHGY, CDR2 SVAAGI. The CDR3 DNA reads TGTGCCAGCAGTTACTCAATCAGAAATGAAGCTCTCTTT. Its protein is CASSYSIRNEALF.

Notes on this clonotype: A far bigger clonotype differs at one base, so this is likely a read error. The chain has TRBV7-9 and TRBJ2-7; 9 positions match TRBD2. This CDR3 has 15 amino acids. CDR1 and CDR2 from the germline V gene are SEHNR and FQNEAQ (reference sequence). The CDR3 DNA is TGTGGCAGCAGTTATAGCGGGAGCGAGTCCTACGAGCAGTACTTC. This translates into CGSSYSGSESYEQYF.

This clonotype was seen many times. The V and J genes are TRBV20-1 and TRBJ2-7; D not resolved. Trimming shortened V by 7 bases and J by 0 bases, and 10 bases separated the two germline ends. This CDR3 is 12 amino acids long. Germline V gene sequence: CDR1 DFQATT, CDR2 SNEGSKA (reference sequence). CDR3 DNA: TGCAGTGTTTCGCCAAACTCCTACGAGCAGTACTTC. Protein sequence: CSVSPNSYEQYF.

The V call is TRBV10-2, the J call TRBJ2-2; D not certain. This CDR3 has 15 amino acids. Germline V gene data show CDR1 as WSHSY and CDR2 as SAAADI. The V and J ends lost 2 bases and 0 bases respectively, with 7 bases between them. CDR3: CASSEVRTNTGELFF. The CDR3 DNA sequence: TGCGCCAGCAGTGAGGTTCGAACGAACACCGGGGAGCTGTTTTTT.

This clonotype was seen a few times. Possible read error: a much larger clone is one base away. The genes are TRBV11-2 and TRBJ2-1, with TRBD2 matching over 7 bases. Germline CDR1 and CDR2: SGHAT and FQNNGV. CDR3 length equals 13 residues. V shed 4 bases, J shed 15 bases, and the junction held 12 bases outside the gene matches. The CDR3 protein is CASSSTSRRIAFF. CDR3 in DNA: TGTGCCAGCAGCTCGACTAGCAGGAGAATAGCGTTCTTC.

In its sample, this clonotype was seen a few times. The V call is TRBV6-5, the J call TRBJ2-1, with 11 positions matching TRBD1. The CDR3 consists of 16 residues. Losses at the gene ends were 3 bases for V and 4 bases for J; bases not matched to a gene: 5. Per the germline V gene, CDR1 is MNHEY and CDR2 is SVGAGI. The CDR3 region is CASSYLRDRGYNEQFF. In nucleotides, the CDR3 is TGTGCCAGCAGTTATCTGAGGGACAGGGGGTACAATGAGCAGTTCTTC.

This clonotype was observed at least ten times. The rearrangement joins TRBV2 to TRBJ1-5, with D possibly matching TRBD1 (6 bases). The V end was cut by 5 bases, the J end by 3 bases, with 17 bases between. This CDR3 spans 16 amino acids. CDR1 is SNHLY, CDR2 FYNNEI, per germline. The CDR3: CASSQQQTGNNQPQHF. DNA of the CDR3: TGTGCCAGCAGTCAGCAGCAAACAGGGAACAATCAGCCCCAGCATTTT.

The V call is TRBV30, the J call TRBJ1-6; 10 nucleotides line up with TRBD1. J was trimmed by 8 bases and V by 3 bases; bases with no gene match: 7. In germline, CDR1 is GTSNPN, CDR2 SVGIG (reference sequence). The CDR3 is made up of 15 amino acids. The CDR3 nucleotides read TGTGCCTGGAGCTCTGGGACAGGGGAATATTCACCCCTCCACTTT. Translation gives CAWSSGTGEYSPLHF.

This clonotype was counted many times. The chain employs TRBV12-3 or TRBV12-4 and TRBJ1-5, with D perhaps TRBD1 (6 bases). Trimming cost V 5 bases and J 0 bases, with 11 bases left between them. The CDR3 runs to 15 residues. CDR3 DNA sequence: TGTGCCAGCAGTCTGCAGGGGAATAGCAATCAGCCCCAGCATTTT. Protein: CASSLQGNSNQPQHF.